Sequencing of this T cell receptor (beta chain) was carried out in a study of T cells in Graves' hyperthyroidism and ophthalmopathy. Germline CDR1 reads MNHNS; CDR2 reads SASEGT. The CDR3 sequence is 16 residues long. The V gene end was trimmed by 5 bases and the J gene end by 6 bases; junction bases not matched to a gene: 7. RNA transcripts provided the source from which TCR beta CDR3 regions were amplified. HTBI primers were employed in a first-round RT-PCR of the TCR CDR3. From the multiplex PCR reads, TCRdb called clonotypes with MiXCR, one entry per CDR3 protein. The table records about 620,000 distinct CDR3 sequences, 16% of them present only once.

The clonotype originates from a woman aged 25 to 39 with Graves' hyperthyroidism. The rearrangement links TRBV6-1 to TRBJ2-2; TRBD2 aligns across 12 bases. Material: blood. CDR3: CASSPLTSGSPGELFF. The CDR3 DNA reads TGTGCCAGCAGTCCCCTGACTAGCGGGAGTCCCGGGGAGCTGTTTTTT.